This is a list of T cell receptor beta chains from one sample in a study of cytomegalovirus exposure and HLA in healthy donors. The table came from immunoSEQ multiplex PCR; TCRdb's copy has only in-frame clones and leaves some out. The sample includes about 180,000 clones, about three quarters of them seen just once. The sequenced sample was PBMCs. The receptors were gathered from a man younger than 30 in good health and CMV-seronegative. Both conserved end residues are part of each CDR3. D genes are given only for firm matches. Clone size is given for some rows only: seen once, a few or many times, or a class if the clone is expanded.

J gene: TRBJ1-4
V gene: TRBV6-5
clone size: .
D gene: .
CDR3 protein: CASSYGTPNEKLFF
CDR3 DNA: TGTGCCAGCAGTTACGGGACACCGAATGAAAAACTGTTTTTT

J gene: TRBJ2-7
V gene: TRBV28
clone size: few
D gene: TRBD2
CDR3 protein: CATSTSGRSREQYF
CDR3 DNA: TGTGCCACCAGCACTAGCGGGAGGTCTCGCGAGCAGTACTTC

J gene: TRBJ2-3
V gene: TRBV7-9
clone size: .
D gene: .
CDR3 protein: CASNSVDTQYF
CDR3 DNA: TGTGCCAGCAATAGCGTGGATACGCAGTATTTT

J gene: TRBJ1-2
V gene: TRBV15
clone size: .
D gene: TRBD1
CDR3 protein: CATSRDLTGVSREGYTF
CDR3 DNA: TGTGCCACCAGCAGAGATCTGACAGGGGTTTCCCGAGAGGGCTACACCTTC

J gene: TRBJ1-1
V gene: TRBV11-2
clone size: .
D gene: .
CDR3 protein: CASKGGGRAEAFF
CDR3 DNA: TGTGCCAGCAAGGGCGGGGGACGCGCTGAAGCTTTCTTT

J gene: TRBJ1-2
V gene: TRBV6-5
clone size: .
D gene: .
CDR3 protein: CASSYMPGGSTYGYTF
CDR3 DNA: TGTGCCAGCAGTTACATGCCAGGAGGCAGTACCTATGGCTACACCTTC

J gene: TRBJ1-2
V gene: TRBV19
clone size: once
D gene: .
CDR3 protein: CASTPALTNYGYTF
CDR3 DNA: TGTGCCAGTACCCCAGCGCTCACTAACTATGGCTACACCTTC

J gene: TRBJ2-3
V gene: TRBV4-1
clone size: .
D gene: .
CDR3 protein: CASSQYREAGADTQYF
CDR3 DNA: TGCGCCAGCAGCCAGTACCGGGAGGCAGGGGCAGATACGCAGTATTTT

J gene: TRBJ2-2
V gene: TRBV14
clone size: .
D gene: .
CDR3 protein: CASSQVRSTGELFF
CDR3 DNA: TGTGCCAGCAGCCAAGTTCGCAGCACCGGGGAGCTGTTTTTT

J gene: TRBJ1-2
V gene: TRBV6-1
clone size: .
D gene: TRBD1
CDR3 protein: CASSTGTAYGYTF
CDR3 DNA: TGTGCCAGCAGTACTGGGACAGCCTATGGCTACACCTTC

J gene: TRBJ2-7
V gene: TRBV5-1
clone size: .
D gene: .
CDR3 protein: CASSYTGTFSYEQYF
CDR3 DNA: TGCGCCAGCAGTTATACCGGGACATTTTCCTACGAGCAGTACTTC

J gene: TRBJ2-7
V gene: TRBV5-1
clone size: .
D gene: .
CDR3 protein: CASSLRGAGLAHEQYF
CDR3 DNA: TGCGCCAGCAGCTTGCGGGGCGCGGGTCTAGCGCACGAGCAGTACTTC

J gene: TRBJ1-2
V gene: TRBV28
clone size: once
D gene: .
CDR3 protein: CASTVADSYGYTF
CDR3 DNA: TGTGCCAGCACTGTGGCTGACTCCTATGGCTACACCTTC

J gene: TRBJ2-2
V gene: TRBV7-8
clone size: .
D gene: .
CDR3 protein: CASIGWSGVAGELFF
CDR3 DNA: TGTGCCAGCATCGGATGGTCGGGGGTGGCCGGGGAGCTGTTTTTT

J gene: TRBJ2-7
V gene: TRBV2
clone size: .
D gene: TRBD2
CDR3 protein: CASSEELAEGTYYEQYF
CDR3 DNA: TGTGCCAGCAGTGAGGAACTAGCGGAGGGGACATACTACGAGCAGTACTTC

J gene: TRBJ1-1
V gene: TRBV5-4
clone size: few
D gene: .
CDR3 protein: CASSSWTARNTEAFF
CDR3 DNA: TGTGCCAGCAGCTCCTGGACAGCCAGGAACACTGAAGCTTTCTTT

J gene: TRBJ1-4
V gene: TRBV6-4
clone size: .
D gene: TRBD1
CDR3 protein: CASSDSKTGPTTNEKLFF
CDR3 DNA: TGTGCCAGCAGTGACTCCAAGACAGGGCCCACAACTAATGAAAAACTGTTTTTT

J gene: TRBJ2-1
V gene: TRBV18
clone size: .
D gene: .
CDR3 protein: CASSRPGDLGSYNEQFF
CDR3 DNA: TGTGCCAGCTCTCGCCCAGGGGACCTTGGCTCCTACAATGAGCAGTTCTTC

J gene: TRBJ2-7
V gene: TRBV7-2
clone size: .
D gene: .
CDR3 protein: CASSLVGQGTYEQYF
CDR3 DNA: TGTGCCAGCAGCTTAGTAGGGCAGGGGACCTACGAGCAGTACTTC

J gene: TRBJ2-1
V gene: TRBV5-4
clone size: .
D gene: TRBD2
CDR3 protein: CASSPGGINEQFF
CDR3 DNA: TGTGCCAGCAGTCCGGGAGGGATTAATGAGCAGTTCTTC

J gene: TRBJ1-1
V gene: TRBV5-4
clone size: .
D gene: .
CDR3 protein: CASSRPTDSAEAFF
CDR3 DNA: TGTGCCAGCAGCCGTCCGACAGATTCGGCTGAAGCTTTCTTT

J gene: TRBJ2-1
V gene: TRBV27
clone size: few
D gene: TRBD2
CDR3 protein: CASKRGLAGGPGNEQFF
CDR3 DNA: TGTGCCAGCAAGAGGGGACTAGCGGGAGGGCCGGGCAATGAGCAGTTCTTC

J gene: TRBJ2-7
V gene: TRBV2
clone size: .
D gene: TRBD1
CDR3 protein: CASSYRGAYEQYF
CDR3 DNA: TGTGCCAGCAGCTACAGGGGAGCCTACGAGCAGTACTTC

J gene: TRBJ2-5
V gene: TRBV2
clone size: .
D gene: TRBD2
CDR3 protein: CASSEVSGLQETQYF
CDR3 DNA: TGTGCCAGCAGTGAGGTTAGCGGGCTCCAAGAGACCCAGTACTTC

J gene: TRBJ2-3
V gene: TRBV9
clone size: .
D gene: .
CDR3 protein: CASSVDGGRGTDTQYF
CDR3 DNA: TGTGCCAGCAGCGTAGACGGGGGTCGAGGAACAGATACGCAGTATTTT

J gene: TRBJ2-7
V gene: TRBV5-1
clone size: few
D gene: .
CDR3 protein: CASSLQGSYEQYF
CDR3 DNA: TGCGCCAGCAGCTTACAGGGTTCCTACGAGCAGTACTTC

J gene: TRBJ2-5
V gene: TRBV9
clone size: .
D gene: .
CDR3 protein: CASSVGAETQYF
CDR3 DNA: TGTGCCAGCAGCGTAGGGGCCGAGACCCAGTACTTC

J gene: TRBJ2-3
V gene: TRBV27
clone size: .
D gene: TRBD1
CDR3 protein: CASSLTRDRSTDTQYF
CDR3 DNA: TGTGCCAGCAGCCTTACCCGGGACAGGAGCACAGATACGCAGTATTTT

J gene: TRBJ2-7
V gene: TRBV5-1
clone size: .
D gene: .
CDR3 protein: CASSLESGVPGEQYF
CDR3 DNA: TGCGCCAGCAGCTTGGAGTCCGGGGTTCCGGGCGAGCAGTACTTC

J gene: TRBJ1-1
V gene: TRBV7-6
clone size: .
D gene: TRBD1
CDR3 protein: CASSLVAGGRNTEAFF
CDR3 DNA: TGTGCCAGCAGCTTAGTGGCAGGGGGCCGGAACACTGAAGCTTTCTTT

J gene: TRBJ1-6
V gene: TRBV2
clone size: .
D gene: TRBD1
CDR3 protein: CASHGQGVGASPLHF
CDR3 DNA: TGTGCCAGCCACGGACAGGGAGTAGGAGCTTCACCCCTCCACTTT

J gene: TRBJ1-6
V gene: TRBV7-2
clone size: few
D gene: .
CDR3 protein: CASRTRSSYNSPLHF
CDR3 DNA: TGTGCCAGCAGGACTCGAAGCTCCTATAATTCACCCCTCCACTTT

J gene: TRBJ2-1
V gene: TRBV2
clone size: .
D gene: TRBD2
CDR3 protein: CASELAEGYNEQFF
CDR3 DNA: TGTGCCAGCGAGCTAGCGGAGGGCTACAATGAGCAGTTCTTC

J gene: TRBJ2-7
V gene: TRBV5-6
clone size: many
D gene: TRBD1
CDR3 protein: CASSLYGRGLWEQYF
CDR3 DNA: TGTGCCAGCAGCTTGTACGGCAGGGGGCTTTGGGAGCAGTACTTC

J gene: TRBJ1-6
V gene: TRBV4-1
clone size: many
D gene: TRBD1
CDR3 protein: CASSQDKNRGYNSPLHF
CDR3 DNA: TGCGCCAGCAGCCAAGATAAAAACAGGGGGTATAATTCACCCCTCCACTTT

J gene: TRBJ2-3
V gene: TRBV4-2
clone size: .
D gene: TRBD2
CDR3 protein: CASIVPREGSGGISTDTQYF
CDR3 DNA: TGTGCCAGCATCGTGCCTAGGGAAGGTAGCGGGGGGATTAGCACAGATACGCAGTATTTT

J gene: TRBJ1-1
V gene: TRBV27
clone size: .
D gene: TRBD1
CDR3 protein: CASRLPTGTEAFF
CDR3 DNA: TGTGCCAGCAGACTCCCGACAGGGACCGAAGCTTTCTTT

J gene: TRBJ2-7
V gene: TRBV10-3
clone size: .
D gene: .
CDR3 protein: CAISADISLSYEQYF
CDR3 DNA: TGTGCCATCAGTGCCGACATTTCCCTTTCCTACGAGCAGTACTTC

J gene: TRBJ1-2
V gene: TRBV5-6
clone size: few
D gene: .
CDR3 protein: CASGPRGGDYGYTF
CDR3 DNA: TGTGCCAGCGGGCCCCGGGGGGGAGACTATGGCTACACCTTC

J gene: TRBJ1-4
V gene: TRBV7-8
clone size: .
D gene: .
CDR3 protein: CASSRETTTNEKLFF
CDR3 DNA: TGTGCCAGCAGCAGAGAGACAACAACTAATGAAAAACTGTTTTTT

J gene: TRBJ1-3
V gene: TRBV21-1
clone size: .
D gene: .
CDR3 protein: CASSTDPGRRRSGNTIYF
CDR3 DNA: TGTGCCAGCAGCACTGACCCTGGACGGCGGAGGTCTGGAAACACCATATATTTT